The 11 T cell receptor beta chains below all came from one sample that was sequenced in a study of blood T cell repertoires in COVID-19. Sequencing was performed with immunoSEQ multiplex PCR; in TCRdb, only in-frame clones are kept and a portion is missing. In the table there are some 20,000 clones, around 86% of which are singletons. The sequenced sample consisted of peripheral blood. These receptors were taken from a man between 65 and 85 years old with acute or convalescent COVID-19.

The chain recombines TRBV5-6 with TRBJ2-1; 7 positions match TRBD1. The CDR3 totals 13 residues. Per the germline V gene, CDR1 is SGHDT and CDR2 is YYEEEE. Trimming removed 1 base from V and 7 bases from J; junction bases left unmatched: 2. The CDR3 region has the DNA TGTGCCAGCAGCTTGCCGACAGGGAATGAGCAGTTCTTC. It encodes CASSLPTGNEQFF.

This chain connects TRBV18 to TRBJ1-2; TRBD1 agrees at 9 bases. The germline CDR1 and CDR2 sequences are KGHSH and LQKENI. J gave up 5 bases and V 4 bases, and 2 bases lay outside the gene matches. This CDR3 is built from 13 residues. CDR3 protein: CASSRGQGYGYTF. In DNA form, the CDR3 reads TGTGCCAGCTCACGGGGACAGGGTTATGGCTACACCTTC.

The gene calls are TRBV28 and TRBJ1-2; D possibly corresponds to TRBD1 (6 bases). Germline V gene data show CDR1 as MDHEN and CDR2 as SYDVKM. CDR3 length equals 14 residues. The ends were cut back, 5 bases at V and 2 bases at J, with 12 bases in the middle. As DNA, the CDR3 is TGTGCCAGCAGTAGCCCAGGACAGAACTATGGCTACACCTTC. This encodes CASSSPGQNYGYTF.

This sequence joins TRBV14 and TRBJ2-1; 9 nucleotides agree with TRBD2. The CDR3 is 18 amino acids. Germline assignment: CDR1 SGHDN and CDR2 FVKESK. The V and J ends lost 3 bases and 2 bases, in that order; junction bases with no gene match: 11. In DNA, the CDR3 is TGTGCCAGCAGCCAGTGGGGTAGCGGGAGCCCAACCTACAATGAGCAGTTCTTC. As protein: CASSQWGSGSPTYNEQFF.

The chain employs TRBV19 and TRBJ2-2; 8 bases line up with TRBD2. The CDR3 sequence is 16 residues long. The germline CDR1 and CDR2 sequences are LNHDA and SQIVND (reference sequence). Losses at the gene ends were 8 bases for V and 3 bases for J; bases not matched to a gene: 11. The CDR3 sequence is CASSTGTSYDTGELFF. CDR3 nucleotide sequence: TGTGCCAGTTCGACCGGGACTAGTTATGACACCGGGGAGCTGTTTTTT.

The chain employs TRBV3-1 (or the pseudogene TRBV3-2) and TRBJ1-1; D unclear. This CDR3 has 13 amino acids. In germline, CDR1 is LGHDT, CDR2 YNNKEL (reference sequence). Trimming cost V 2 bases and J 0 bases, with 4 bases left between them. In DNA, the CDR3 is TGTGCCAGCAGCCAATCTCTGAACACTGAAGCTTTCTTT. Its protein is CASSQSLNTEAFF.

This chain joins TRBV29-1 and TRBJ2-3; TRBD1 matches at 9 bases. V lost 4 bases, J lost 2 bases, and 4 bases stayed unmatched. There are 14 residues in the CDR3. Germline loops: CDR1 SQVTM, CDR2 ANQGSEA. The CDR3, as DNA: TGCAGCGTTGTAGGGACAGGGATCACAGATACGCAGTATTTT. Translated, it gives CSVVGTGITDTQYF.

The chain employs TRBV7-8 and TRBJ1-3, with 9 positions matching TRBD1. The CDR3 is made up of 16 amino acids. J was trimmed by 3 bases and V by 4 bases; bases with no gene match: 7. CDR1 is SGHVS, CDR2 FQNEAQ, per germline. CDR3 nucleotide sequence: TGTGCCAGCAGCTCCATACAGGGGGCGCGTGGAAACACCATATATTTT. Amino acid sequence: CASSSIQGARGNTIYF.

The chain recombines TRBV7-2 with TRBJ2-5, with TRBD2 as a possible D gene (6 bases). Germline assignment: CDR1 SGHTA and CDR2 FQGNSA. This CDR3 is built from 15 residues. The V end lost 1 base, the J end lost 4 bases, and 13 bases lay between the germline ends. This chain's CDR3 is CASSLVSGVPETQYF. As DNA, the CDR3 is TGTGCCAGCAGCTTAGTCTCGGGGGTTCCAGAGACCCAGTACTTC.

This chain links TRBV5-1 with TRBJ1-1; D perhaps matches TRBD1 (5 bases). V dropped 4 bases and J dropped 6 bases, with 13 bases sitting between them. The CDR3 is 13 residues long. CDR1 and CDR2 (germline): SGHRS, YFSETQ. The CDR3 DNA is TGCGCCAGCAGCCGACAGTACGGGTCTGAAGCTTTCTTT. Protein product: CASSRQYGSEAFF.

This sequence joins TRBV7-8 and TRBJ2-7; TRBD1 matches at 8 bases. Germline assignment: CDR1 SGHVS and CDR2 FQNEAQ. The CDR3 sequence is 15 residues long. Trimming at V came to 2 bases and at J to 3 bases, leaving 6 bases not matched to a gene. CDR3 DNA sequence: TGTGCCAGCAGCTTATCTTGGACAGGGCGCTACGAGCAGTACTTC. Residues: CASSLSWTGRYEQYF. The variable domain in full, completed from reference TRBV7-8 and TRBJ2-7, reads GAGVSQSPRYKVAKRGQDVALRCDPISGHVSLFWYQQALGQGPEFLTYFQNEAQLDKSGLPSDRFFAERPEGSVSTLKIQRTQQEDSAVYLCASSLSWTGRYEQYFGPGTRLTVT.